This T cell receptor beta chain was recovered during a study of spatial heterogeneity in lung cancer. Looked up from germline, CDR1 is SGHRS and CDR2 is YFSETQ. CDR3 length equals 14 residues. Trimming removed 4 bases at V and 3 bases at J, with 10 bases between. Using its own MiXCR run on the 5' RACE reads, TCRdb lists one record per CDR3 protein. The sample comprises more than 60,000 distinct CDR3 sequences, roughly 6.6% of which are singletons, and 14% to 15% rests with the top ten. In this sample, this clonotype turned up a few times. Its antigen remains unknown. Study conclusions and caveats: Ubiquitous expanded tumor TCRs surfaced in blood more at resection than they did at follow-up.

The time point was: sample taken at primary tumor resection. The sequenced material consisted of unsorted whole RNA from tumor, nontumor lung or frozen PBMC. The sequenced sample was PBMCs, obtained at surgery. The chain uses TRBV5-1 and TRBJ2-2; D not certain. The TCR was taken from a female donor with early-stage non-small cell lung cancer. In nucleotides, the CDR3 is TGCGCCAGCAGCCACCCGACCGACACCGGGGAGCTGTTTTTT. It yields the protein CASSHPTDTGELFF. Supplemented by reference TRBV5-1 and TRBJ2-2, the full variable domain reads KAGVTQTPRYLIKTRGQQVTLSCSPISGHRSVSWYQQTPGQGLQFLFEYFSETQRNKGNFPGRFSGRQFSNSRSEMNVSTLELGDSALYLCASSHPTDTGELFFGEGSRLTVL.